One and the same sample provided the 21 T cell receptor beta chains below, sequenced in a study of blood T cells in healthy people across ages. The use of a sample-barcoded 5' primer and a J-beta primer mix characterized a second PCR of roughly 6 to 12 cycles. MiXCR was run by TCRdb on the 5' RACE reads, yielding one entry per CDR3 protein. This table has over a million distinct CDR3 sequences, roughly 45% appearing once. Sequenced input: blood. The origin of the receptors is a woman under 30 in good health.

In its sample, this clonotype was seen a few times. This rearrangement joins TRBV9 to TRBJ2-1; the D is unclear. CDR1 and CDR2 (germline): SGDLS, YYNGEE. V lost 10 bases and J 2 bases, leaving 19 bases between the germline ends. CDR3 length: 15 amino acids. Here the CDR3 DNA reads TGTGCCTCCTCTTTGGAGAGTCCTACCTACAATGAGCAGTTCTTC. Its translation is CASSLESPTYNEQFF. Full variable domain (missing parts from reference TRBV9 and TRBJ2-1): DSGVTQTPKHLITATGQRVTLRCSPRSGDLSVYWYQQSLDQGLQFLIQYYNGEERAKGNILERFSAQQFPDLHSELNLSSLELGDSALYFCASSLESPTYNEQFFGPGTRLTVL.

In regard to this clonotype: Sequence at one end of the junction differs from germline and may be a read error. This chain links TRBV5-1 with TRBJ1-4; 12 nucleotides match TRBD1. Germline V lookup: CDR1 SGHRS, CDR2 YFSETQ. The CDR3 is made up of 17 amino acids. CDR3 in DNA: TGCGCCAGCAGCCGGGACAGGGGGCACCGCCCTAATGAAAACCTGTTTTTT. Amino acid sequence: CASSRDRGHRPNENLFF.

The V and J genes are TRBV6-5 and TRBJ1-2; possibly TRBD1 for D (6 bases). The germline gives CDR1 MNHEY, CDR2 SVGAGI. The CDR3 is 12 amino acids. V was shortened by 5 bases and J by 9 bases, with 13 bases between the two germline ends. The CDR3 DNA is TGTGCCAGCAGTGACTACAGGGAGAGCTACACCTTC. This sequence encodes CASSDYRESYTF.

In its sample, this clonotype was seen a few times. The chain has TRBV20-1 and TRBJ2-1; 8 bases are a match to TRBD2. Trimming at V came to 0 bases and at J to 6 bases, leaving 4 bases not matched to a gene. CDR1 and CDR2 (germline): DFQATT, SNEGSKA (reference sequence). The CDR3 has 14 amino acids. CDR3 DNA sequence: TGCAGTGCTAGAGAGTGGGCGGGGGGCAATGAGCAGTTCTTC. This gives the protein CSAREWAGGNEQFF.

V usage is TRBV7-2 and J usage is TRBJ2-6, with 12 bases fitting TRBD2. V shed 5 bases and J 1 base; nucleotides not matched to a gene: 9. Germline lookup yields CDR1 SGHTA and CDR2 FQGNSA. This CDR3 has 19 amino acids. The CDR3 region is CASSPRTSGVSSGANVLTF. The CDR3 DNA reads as TGTGCCAGCAGCCCACGGACTAGCGGGGTGTCTTCTGGGGCCAACGTCCTGACTTTC.

In DNA, the CDR3 is TGTGCCAGCATCCCCGTCGGGGGAATCGGAACTGAAGCTTTCTTT. It specifies CASIPVGGIGTEAFF. The V call is TRBV7-8, the J call TRBJ1-1, with D possibly TRBD1 on 5 matching bases. The CDR3 runs to 15 residues. Germline V gene data show CDR1 as SGHVS and CDR2 as FQNEAQ. The V end was cut by 7 bases, the J end by 5 bases, with 20 bases between.

This chain connects TRBV6-6 to TRBJ2-3, with a possible D match to TRBD1 (6 bases). The V and J ends lost 1 base and 1 base respectively, with 9 bases between them. CDR3 length equals 15 residues. CDR1 and CDR2 from the germline V gene are MNHNY and SVGAGI (reference sequence). CDR3 in amino acids: CASSYFGGGTDTQYF. The CDR3 DNA reads TGTGCCAGCAGTTACTTTGGGGGCGGCACAGATACGCAGTATTTT.

This clonotype was seen a handful of times. The rearrangement links TRBV12-3 or TRBV12-4 to TRBJ2-3; D gene unclear. Trimming shortened V by 6 bases and J by 2 bases, and 18 bases separated the two germline ends. CDR3 length equals 16 residues. The CDR3 DNA reads as TGTGCCAGCAGCCACACAAGGACCTATAACACAGATACGCAGTATTTT. As protein: CASSHTRTYNTDTQYF.

This clonotype appeared a few times. This sequence joins TRBV20-1 and TRBJ2-1; 7 nucleotides match TRBD1. CDR1 and CDR2 (germline): DFQATT, SNEGSKA (reference sequence). This CDR3 has 13 amino acids. The V segment lost 7 bases and the J segment 6 bases; nucleotides outside the gene matches: 9. Here the CDR3 reads CSVGQDPSNEQFF. CDR3 coding DNA: TGCAGTGTTGGACAGGACCCCTCCAATGAGCAGTTCTTC.

To note about this clonotype: A clone one base away is much larger, so this may be a read error. The chain links TRBV14 to TRBJ2-4; no firm D call. V lost 2 bases and J 13 bases, leaving 18 bases between the germline ends. Germline V gives CDR1 SGHDN, CDR2 FVKESK. This CDR3 is 14 amino acids long. The CDR3 nucleotides read TGTGCCAGCAGCCAACAGGTCGGCTCCTACGGGCAGTACTTC. Protein sequence: CASSQQVGSYGQYF.

Comments on this clonotype: At one boundary the junction diverges from the germline segment, which might be a read error. This rearrangement joins TRBV5-1 to TRBJ1-4; the D is unclear. CDR1 is SGHRS, CDR2 YFSETQ, per germline. This CDR3 is built from 16 residues. The CDR3 DNA sequence: TGCGCCAGCGGCTTGGGCCCCCTTAGCGCTAATGAAAAACTGTTTTTT. Encoded protein: CASGLGPLSANEKLFF.

This clonotype came up a few times. The rearrangement links TRBV30 to TRBJ2-7; 10 positions match TRBD1. This CDR3 region has 14 residues. Germline assignment: CDR1 GTSNPN and CDR2 SVGIG (reference sequence). The V and J ends lost 4 bases and 5 bases, in that order; junction bases with no gene match: 8. DNA for the CDR3: TGTGCCTGGAACCCGGGACAGGGGCCCCACGAGCAGTACTTC. Translating gives CAWNPGQGPHEQYF.

V and J are TRBV4-3 and TRBJ2-1, with a possible D match to TRBD2 (6 bases). CDR3 length equals 13 residues. Trimming shortened V by 6 bases and J by 4 bases, and 10 bases separated the two germline ends. From germline, CDR1 is LGHNA and CDR2 YSLEER. The CDR3, as DNA: TGCGCCAGCAGTGAGCGGGCGTACAATGAGCAGTTCTTC. Its translation is CASSERAYNEQFF.

The V and J genes are TRBV20-1 and TRBJ2-3; TRBD2 agrees at 9 bases. Losses at the gene ends were 3 bases for V and 1 base for J; bases not matched to a gene: 5. Germline V CDR1 and CDR2: DFQATT, SNEGSKA (reference sequence). The CDR3 has 15 amino acids. CDR3 sequence: CSASKASGGTDTQYF. The CDR3 nucleotides are TGCAGTGCTAGTAAGGCTAGCGGGGGCACAGATACGCAGTATTTT.

A few counts support this clonotype. V and J are TRBV10-3 and TRBJ2-3; TRBD2 matches 12 bases. CDR1 and CDR2 from the germline V gene are ENHRY and SYGVKD. The CDR3 totals 16 residues. Germline trimming cut 2 bases from V and 4 bases from J; bases unmatched to any gene: 4. CDR3 DNA: TGTGCCATCAGTGAGACTAGCGGGGGGACCTCAGATACGCAGTATTTT. This translates into CAISETSGGTSDTQYF.

The V call is TRBV20-1, the J call TRBJ2-4, with 13 bases that match TRBD2. In germline, CDR1 is DFQATT, CDR2 SNEGSKA (reference sequence). V was clipped by 0 bases and J by 4 bases; unmatched bases: 0. CDR3 length equals 15 residues. The CDR3 loop reads CSARETSGGKNIQYF. CDR3 sequence (DNA): TGCAGTGCTAGAGAGACTAGCGGGGGGAAAAACATTCAGTACTTC.

The gene calls are TRBV15 and TRBJ1-6; possible D gene TRBD1, 5 bases. CDR1 and CDR2 (germline): LNHNV, YYDKDF (reference sequence). The CDR3 loop spans 16 amino acids. Trimming stripped 6 bases from V and 10 bases from J, with 22 bases between. This chain's CDR3 is CATSSGRAKSRSPLHF. CDR3 nucleotide sequence: TGTGCCACCAGTAGCGGCAGGGCGAAATCGAGATCACCCCTCCACTTT.

The rearrangement joins TRBV7-9 to TRBJ2-3; 9 bases are a match to TRBD2. The CDR3 is 19 amino acids. Trimming cost V 5 bases and J 6 bases; bases outside gene matches: 21. Germline V gene data show CDR1 as SEHNR and CDR2 as FQNEAQ (reference sequence). CDR3 residues: CASSDYSGVAGASLDTQYF. The CDR3 DNA sequence: TGTGCCAGCAGCGACTATTCCGGGGTAGCGGGGGCCAGCTTGGATACGCAGTATTTT.

V is TRBV6-5 and J is TRBJ1-2; 11 nucleotides align to TRBD1. The length of the CDR3 is 15 residues. In germline, CDR1 is MNHEY, CDR2 SVGAGI. V gave up 1 base and J gave up 4 bases; unmatched junction bases: 2. The CDR3 region is CASSYWTGGGYGYTF. In DNA, the CDR3 is TGTGCCAGCAGTTACTGGACAGGGGGCGGCTATGGCTACACCTTC.

The chain is built from TRBV10-3 and TRBJ1-1; D is unresolved. This CDR3 has 14 amino acids. Between the trimmed V and J ends, which lost 0 bases and 6 bases, there was a span of 11 bases. The germline CDR1 and CDR2 sequences are ENHRY and SYGVKD. The CDR3 loop reads CAISESVGRPEAFF. The CDR3 DNA reads TGTGCCATCAGTGAGTCGGTAGGACGTCCTGAAGCTTTCTTT.

The V gene is TRBV11-2, the J gene TRBJ1-4, with no clear D. CDR3 length equals 14 residues. The germline CDR1 and CDR2 sequences are SGHAT and FQNNGV. V was cut by 5 bases and J by 8 bases, with 15 bases left in between. CDR3 bases: TGTGCCAGCAGCCCGGAGGCGGTTTTGGAAAAACTGTTTTTT. Protein: CASSPEAVLEKLFF. Supplemented by reference TRBV11-2 and TRBJ1-4, the full variable domain reads EAGVAQSPRYKIIEKRQSVAFWCNPISGHATLYWYQQILGQGPKLLIQFQNNGVVDDSQLPKDRFSAERLKGVDSTLKIQPAKLEDSAVYLCASSPEAVLEKLFFGSGTQLSVL.